The 25 T cell receptor beta chains in this list originate from one sample, sequenced in a study of T cell responses to AZD1222 COVID-19 vaccine. Sequencing used immunoSEQ multiplex PCR; TCRdb keeps in-frame clones, though not all of them. This sample has tens of thousands of clones, with roughly 89% found just once. Sequenced here: peripheral blood, sampled on day 0 of MenACWY control vaccination. Receptor source: an adult in good health.

The chain links TRBV5-6 to TRBJ2-6; the D is unclear. The length of the CDR3 is 15 residues. Germline V lookup: CDR1 SGHDT, CDR2 YYEEEE. Trimming left V 0 bases short and J 0 bases short, with 4 bases between. As DNA, the CDR3 is TGTGCCAGCAGCTTGGTGGTCTCTGGGGCCAACGTCCTGACTTTC. Residues: CASSLVVSGANVLTF.

This sequence joins TRBV28 and TRBJ1-5; tentative D call: TRBD1 (5 bases). The germline CDR1 and CDR2 sequences are MDHEN and SYDVKM. This CDR3 has 14 residues. V lost 5 bases, J lost 8 bases, and 16 bases lay in between. The DNA for the CDR3 is TGTGCCAGCAGTCCCGGGACGGCTGTCGAGCCCCAGCATTTT. Translating gives CASSPGTAVEPQHF.

CDR3 in DNA: TGTGCCAGCAGCCCCCCGGGACTAGCGTCCTACGAGCAGTACTTC. Translating it yields CASSPPGLASYEQYF. This rearrangement joins TRBV13 to TRBJ2-7; TRBD2 agrees at 10 bases. The germline V gene has CDR1 PRHDT and CDR2 FYEKMQ (reference sequence). Trimming cost V 5 bases and J 1 base; bases outside gene matches: 5. This CDR3 is 15 amino acids long.

This chain connects TRBV6-5 to TRBJ2-2; D is perhaps TRBD1 (6 bases). V was trimmed by 0 bases and J by 9 bases, leaving 14 bases between them. The CDR3 runs to 15 residues. CDR1 is MNHEY and CDR2 is SVGAGI in the germline V gene. This CDR3 is CASSYSSQGSWELFF. Written as DNA, the CDR3 is TGTGCCAGCAGTTACTCGAGCCAGGGGAGTTGGGAGCTGTTTTTT.

This chain connects TRBV6-1 to TRBJ1-3; TRBD1 agrees at 7 bases. The CDR3 length is 16 residues. Germline V gene sequence: CDR1 MNHNS, CDR2 SASEGT. Trimming cost V 4 bases and J 3 bases; bases outside gene matches: 9. CDR3 amino acids: CASSAGRGFSGNTIYF. For the CDR3, the DNA is TGTGCCAGCAGTGCGGGCAGGGGGTTCAGTGGAAACACCATATATTTT.

The chain recombines TRBV7-9 with TRBJ1-1; maybe TRBD1 (5 bases). The V gene lost 5 bases and the J gene lost 8 bases, with 12 bases spanning the gap. Germline-derived CDR1 and CDR2 are SEHNR and FQNEAQ (reference sequence). The CDR3 runs 12 residues. This CDR3 is CASSLTGGEAFF. For the CDR3, the DNA is TGTGCCAGCAGCCTCACAGGAGGCGAAGCTTTCTTT.

V and J are TRBV18 and TRBJ2-7, with a possible D match to TRBD2 (7 bases). This CDR3 region has 14 residues. Germline V gene lookup returns CDR1 KGHSH and CDR2 LQKENI. V lost 7 bases to trimming and J lost 6 bases, with 19 bases between them. CDR3 DNA sequence: TGTGCCAGCTTATCGGCGGGGGCACCAGTCGAGCAGTACTTC. The encoded protein is CASLSAGAPVEQYF.

The chain has TRBV11-3 and TRBJ2-2; 11 bases map to TRBD2. This CDR3 comprises 15 residues. After removal of 3 bases from V and 3 bases from J, the junction contained 0 bases not matched to a gene. Germline V CDR1 and CDR2: SGHNT, YENEEA. The CDR3 protein is CASSLGLADTGELFF. The CDR3 DNA reads as TGTGCCAGCAGCTTGGGACTAGCGGACACCGGGGAGCTGTTTTTT.

This clone was observed once. The rearrangement uses TRBV11-1 and TRBJ1-1, with a tentative D call TRBD1 (6 bases). The CDR3 runs to 14 residues. Germline CDR1 reads SGHAT; CDR2 reads FQDESV (reference sequence). Trimming stripped 1 base from V and 7 bases from J, with 13 bases between. Written as DNA, the CDR3 is TGTGCCAGCAGCTTAGGGCTGGGGGCGAATGAAGCTTTCTTT. Its translation is CASSLGLGANEAFF. Full variable domain (outside the CDR3, taken from reference TRBV11-1 and TRBJ1-1): EAEVAQSPRYKITEKSQAVAFWCDPISGHATLYWYRQILGQGPELLVQFQDESVVDDSQLPKDRFSAERLKGVDSTLKIQPAELGDSAMYLCASSLGLGANEAFFGQGTRLTVV.

V is TRBV5-1 and J is TRBJ1-6; D possibly corresponds to TRBD1 (5 bases). Germline values: CDR1 SGHRS, CDR2 YFSETQ. The CDR3 runs 15 residues. The V end was cut by 4 bases, the J end by 8 bases, with 16 bases between. CDR3 protein: CASSTLTGRHSPLHF. Written as DNA, the CDR3 is TGCGCCAGCAGCACTCTAACGGGGCGGCATTCACCCCTCCACTTT.

The J gene is TRBJ2-1, the V gene TRBV12-3 or TRBV12-4; 7 bases fit TRBD2. The CDR3 covers 12 residues. After removal of 1 base from V and 14 bases from J, the junction contained 5 bases not matched to a gene. The DNA of the CDR3 is TGTGCCAGCAGTTTAGGGCAGGGAGGGAAGTTCTTC. As protein: CASSLGQGGKFF.

V is TRBV28 and J is TRBJ2-5, with D tentatively TRBD1 or TRBD2 (6 bases each). Germline loops: CDR1 MDHEN, CDR2 SYDVKM. V dropped 6 bases and J dropped 1 base, with 9 bases sitting between them. CDR3 length: 13 residues. The DNA for the CDR3 is TGTGCCAGCAGGACGGGGGCCCAAGAGACCCAGTACTTC. Encoded protein: CASRTGAQETQYF.

The V gene is TRBV28, the J gene TRBJ2-7; D is ambiguous. With 5 bases removed from V and 2 bases from J, the gap between germline ends came to 10 bases. Germline V gene lookup returns CDR1 MDHEN and CDR2 SYDVKM. The CDR3 loop spans 13 amino acids. The CDR3 DNA reads TGTGCCAGCAGTCTGCGCCTGGCCTACGAGCAGTACTTC. This translates into CASSLRLAYEQYF.

This clone was seen just once. This chain uses TRBV6-2 or TRBV6-3 with TRBJ1-5; 9 positions agree with TRBD1. CDR1 and CDR2 (germline): MNHEY, SVGEGT. V gave up 5 bases and J gave up 1 base; unmatched junction bases: 12. The CDR3 has 18 amino acids. This CDR3 is CASSPRGTGMGSNQPQHF. The CDR3 DNA follows: TGTGCCAGCAGTCCCCGCGGGACAGGGATGGGAAGCAATCAGCCCCAGCATTTT.

The chain employs TRBV10-2 and TRBJ1-1, with 9 bases fitting TRBD1. Germline V lookup: CDR1 WSHSY, CDR2 SAAADI. The CDR3 sequence is 15 residues long. J gave up 2 bases and V 7 bases, and 8 bases lay outside the gene matches. Here the CDR3 DNA reads TGCGCCAGCACGCGCACAGGGGGCGGAAACACTGAAGCTTTCTTT. Amino acids: CASTRTGGGNTEAFF.

The J gene is TRBJ2-7, the V gene TRBV28; D gene uncertain. Germline V CDR1 and CDR2: MDHEN, SYDVKM. V lost 4 bases to trimming and J lost 5 bases, with 6 bases between them. CDR3 size: 11 residues. CDR3 DNA: TGTGCCAGCAGTTCAGGCGACGAGCAGTACTTC. Translated: CASSSGDEQYF.

This rearrangement joins TRBV6-4 to TRBJ2-1, with 8 bases lining up with TRBD2. The V and J ends lost 6 bases and 7 bases, in that order; junction bases with no gene match: 8. Germline loops: CDR1 MRHNA, CDR2 SNTAGT. The CDR3 spans 14 residues. The CDR3 sequence: CASSNRGGWNEQFF. CDR3 nucleotide sequence: TGTGCCAGCAGCAACCGGGGGGGCTGGAATGAGCAGTTCTTC.

This clone was counted once. The V and J genes are TRBV7-9 and TRBJ2-1; 14 nucleotides line up with TRBD2. The CDR3 runs 16 residues. After removal of 4 bases from V and 8 bases from J, the junction contained 7 bases not matched to a gene. The germline gives CDR1 SEHNR, CDR2 FQNEAQ (reference sequence). CDR3 DNA sequence: TGTGCCAGCAGCTCACCGGGACTAGCGGGAGCCCATGAGCAGTTCTTC. This gives the protein CASSSPGLAGAHEQFF.

The J gene is TRBJ2-3, the V gene TRBV18; D may be TRBD2 (5 bases). CDR1 is KGHSH, CDR2 LQKENI, per germline. This CDR3 spans 15 amino acids. The V end lost 1 base, the J end lost 2 bases, and 10 bases lay between the germline ends. CDR3 protein: CASSPLWGATDTQYF. The CDR3 bases are TGTGCCAGCTCACCACTGTGGGGAGCCACAGATACGCAGTATTTT.

In nucleotides, the CDR3 is TGTGCCAGCAGTGAGAGGAGCTCTGGGGCCAACGTCCTGACTTTC. Translating gives CASSERSSGANVLTF. V usage is TRBV6-1 and J usage is TRBJ2-6, with unresolved D. CDR3 size: 15 residues. The germline CDR1 and CDR2 sequences are MNHNS and SASEGT. V gave up 3 bases and J gave up 0 bases, with 6 bases separating them.

This clone appeared once. In DNA, the CDR3 is TGTGCCAGCAGCCAAGTATCGGGAGTAGGTGTAGATACGCAGTATTTT. Protein: CASSQVSGVGVDTQYF. The chain has TRBV3-1 (or the pseudogene TRBV3-2) and TRBJ2-3, with TRBD2 as a possible D gene (6 bases). Germline CDR1 and CDR2: LGHDT and YNNKEL (reference sequence). With 1 base removed from V and 5 bases from J, the gap between germline ends came to 16 bases. This CDR3 spans 16 amino acids.

V gene TRBV4-3 combines with J gene TRBJ2-1, with D unresolved. V shed 3 bases and J shed 1 base, with 16 bases lying between them. This CDR3 has 17 residues. CDR1 LGHNA and CDR2 YSLEER come from the germline V gene. CDR3: CASSHTSLGGSYNEQFF. The CDR3 region has the DNA TGCGCCAGCAGCCATACCTCTTTGGGCGGTTCCTACAATGAGCAGTTCTTC.

The chain carries TRBV19 and TRBJ1-5; possibly TRBD1 for D (6 bases). From germline, CDR1 is LNHDA and CDR2 SQIVND (reference sequence). This CDR3 is 14 amino acids long. The V and J ends lost 4 bases and 3 bases respectively, with 10 bases between them. DNA of the CDR3: TGTGCCAGTAGTACCCACAGGGACAATCAGCCCCAGCATTTT. Translated: CASSTHRDNQPQHF.

The chain has TRBV10-3 and TRBJ2-1, with 11 bases matching TRBD2. The J segment lost 8 bases and the V segment lost 7 bases, leaving 7 bases of the junction unmatched. The germline CDR1 and CDR2 sequences are ENHRY and SYGVKD. This CDR3 is built from 14 residues. DNA of the CDR3: TGTGCCATCAATCCGGGACTAGCGGATTATGAGCAGTTCTTC. It is translated as CAINPGLADYEQFF.

The V call is TRBV28, the J call TRBJ1-2; 8 nucleotides match TRBD1. Germline CDR1 reads MDHEN; CDR2 reads SYDVKM. The CDR3 sequence is 15 residues long. V shed 6 bases and J 4 bases; nucleotides not matched to a gene: 10. The CDR3 DNA reads TGTGCCAGCAGCCCGACAGGGGCGGAAGGCTATGGCTACACCTTC. Amino acids: CASSPTGAEGYGYTF.